One and the same sample provided the 32 T cell receptor beta chains below, sequenced in a study of OX40 agonist ivuxolimab in advanced cancers. Repertoires were generated with immunoSEQ multiplex PCR, while TCRdb's copy carries only in-frame clones and drops some. The sample yields fewer than 85,000 clones, approximately 82% seen once. The input for sequencing was CD4+ or CD8+ T cells sorted from blood, taken in a trial of the OX40 agonist ivuxolimab. These receptors were taken from an adult with an advanced solid tumor such as melanoma, head and neck, liver or kidney cancer.

The genes are TRBV18 and TRBJ1-1; 7 positions agree with TRBD1. V dropped 3 bases and J dropped 3; count of bases not matched to a gene: 4. This CDR3 region has 14 residues. The germline gives CDR1 KGHSH, CDR2 LQKENI. The CDR3 region has the DNA TGTGCCAGCTCACCTAGTGACAGGGACACTGAAGCTTTCTTT. This gives the protein CASSPSDRDTEAFF.

The V and J genes are TRBV30 and TRBJ1-2; 7 positions agree with TRBD1. Trimming cost V 0 bases and J 5 bases; bases outside gene matches: 9. Germline CDR1 GTSNPN, CDR2 SVGIG (reference sequence). This CDR3 comprises 15 residues. CDR3 sequence: CAWSVGDRSAYGYTF. CDR3 sequence (DNA): TGTGCCTGGAGTGTAGGGGACAGAAGTGCTTATGGCTACACCTTC.

This chain connects TRBV5-1 to TRBJ2-7; no firm D call. V was clipped by 0 bases and J by 4 bases, with 8 bases between them. Germline V gene sequence: CDR1 SGHRS, CDR2 YFSETQ. This CDR3 comprises 13 residues. CDR3 region: CASSLDLGYEQYV. The CDR3 DNA reads as TGCGCCAGCAGCTTGGATTTGGGTTACGAGCAGTACGTC.

The chain combines TRBV5-8 with TRBJ2-1, with D possibly TRBD2 on 6 matching bases. CDR3 size: 14 residues. In germline, CDR1 is SGHTS, CDR2 YDEGEE. The germline V and J ends were trimmed by 4 bases and 9 bases, with 17 bases remaining between them. In DNA form, the CDR3 reads TGTGCCAGCAGCCTCGGGGCTCCCGGGAGTGAGCAGTTCTTC. Protein sequence: CASSLGAPGSEQFF.

This chain connects TRBV7-2 to TRBJ1-1; D unresolved. The CDR3 totals 14 residues. CDR1 and CDR2 from the germline V gene are SGHTA and FQGNSA. V was cut by 6 bases and J by 1 base, with 12 bases left in between. The CDR3 nucleotides are TGTGCCAGCAGGCCCGGGCCTACGAACACTGAAGCTTTCTTT. Protein: CASRPGPTNTEAFF.

V and J are TRBV30 and TRBJ1-3; D remains ambiguous. The CDR3 covers 15 residues. From germline, CDR1 is GTSNPN and CDR2 SVGIG (reference sequence). Trimming took off 2 bases at V and 0 bases at J, with 11 bases between the two ends. The CDR3 reads CAWSSDGRSGNTIYF. CDR3 in DNA: TGTGCCTGGAGTTCAGACGGACGCTCTGGAAACACCATATATTTT.

The rearrangement uses TRBV30 and TRBJ1-3; D call uncertain. CDR1 is GTSNPN and CDR2 is SVGIG in the germline V gene (reference sequence). The CDR3 is 16 residues long. V shed 0 bases and J shed 2 bases, with 14 bases lying between them. The CDR3 protein is CAWSVLSPSTGNTIYF. CDR3 sequence (DNA): TGTGCCTGGAGTGTCTTATCCCCCTCGACTGGAAACACCATATATTTT.

The chain uses TRBV27 and TRBJ1-1; the match to TRBD1 covers 7 bases. The CDR3 contains 15 residues. CDR1 and CDR2 (germline): MNHEY, SMNVEV (reference sequence). Trimming at V came to 4 bases and at J to 7 bases, leaving 12 bases not matched to a gene. The CDR3 region is CASSSEGQSPGEAFF. The DNA for the CDR3 is TGTGCCAGCAGTTCGGAGGGACAGTCCCCCGGTGAAGCTTTCTTT.

J is TRBJ1-1 and V is TRBV30; possibly TRBD1 for D (6 bases). From germline, CDR1 is GTSNPN and CDR2 SVGIG (reference sequence). The ends were cut back, 2 bases at V and 0 bases at J, with 16 bases in the middle. The CDR3 is 16 residues long. CDR3 sequence reads: CAWSRRGAVMNTEAFF. CDR3 in DNA: TGTGCCTGGAGTCGACGGGGGGCGGTCATGAACACTGAAGCTTTCTTT.

This clone has only a few counts. V usage is TRBV6-1 and J usage is TRBJ2-1; D is ambiguous. The CDR3 is made up of 10 amino acids. Trimming cost V 4 bases and J 12 bases, with 7 bases left between them. Germline lookup yields CDR1 MNHNS and CDR2 SASEGT. The CDR3 nucleotides read TGTGCCAGCAGTGGTCCCAGGCAGTTCTTC. Translated, it gives CASSGPRQFF.

In its sample, this clone was seen once. The V gene is TRBV28, the J gene TRBJ2-5, with 7 bases that match TRBD2. CDR3 length equals 13 residues. Germline V CDR1 and CDR2: MDHEN, SYDVKM. Losses at the gene ends were 2 bases for V and 5 bases for J; bases not matched to a gene: 2. In nucleotides, the CDR3 is TGTGCCAGCAGTTTACAGGGAGGGGAGACCCAGTACTTC. This gives the protein CASSLQGGETQYF.

The chain employs TRBV4-2 and TRBJ2-1, with a tentative D call TRBD1 (6 bases). This CDR3 spans 16 amino acids. Trimming left V 0 bases short and J 4 bases short, with 13 bases between. CDR1 LGHNA and CDR2 YNFKEQ come from the germline V gene. The CDR3 sequence: CASSQERGTEYNEQFF. CDR3 nucleotides: TGTGCCAGCAGCCAAGAAAGGGGGACGGAATACAATGAGCAGTTCTTC.

V is TRBV7-2 and J is TRBJ2-1, with D tentatively TRBD1 (6 bases). CDR3 size: 13 residues. The V gene's germline CDR1 is SGHTA and CDR2 FQGNSA. The V end was cut by 4 bases, the J end by 4 bases, with 8 bases between. For the CDR3, the DNA is TGTGCCAGCAGCTATGACAGGTACAATGAGCAGTTCTTC. It encodes CASSYDRYNEQFF.

This chain connects TRBV2 to TRBJ2-2; 9 nucleotides agree with TRBD2. This CDR3 is 16 amino acids long. Germline V gene lookup returns CDR1 SNHLY and CDR2 FYNNEI. The J segment lost 5 bases and the V segment lost 4 bases, leaving 8 bases of the junction unmatched. The CDR3 nucleotides are TGTGCCAGCAGTGGACAACTAGCGGGTATAACCGGGGAGCTGTTTTTT. Residues: CASSGQLAGITGELFF.

V gene TRBV10-3 combines with J gene TRBJ1-1; no definite D call. In germline, CDR1 is ENHRY, CDR2 SYGVKD. The CDR3 totals 14 residues. V was clipped by 2 bases and J by 0 bases, with 7 bases between them. The CDR3 spells CAISETYMNTEAFF. The CDR3, as DNA: TGTGCCATCAGTGAGACCTATATGAACACTGAAGCTTTCTTT.

V usage is TRBV18 and J usage is TRBJ2-5; TRBD1 aligns across 8 bases. CDR3 size: 19 residues. The junction had 18 bases not matched to a gene; V was cut back by 4 bases and J by 2 bases. CDR1 and CDR2 from the germline V gene are KGHSH and LQKENI. The CDR3 sequence is CASSRRPVQGAPLQETQYF. CDR3 coding DNA: TGTGCCAGCTCACGACGTCCGGTGCAGGGGGCCCCCTTACAAGAGACCCAGTACTTC. Using reference TRBV18 and TRBJ2-5 for the parts outside the CDR3, the full variable domain is NAGVMQNPRHLVRRRGQEARLRCSPMKGHSHVYWYRQLPEEGLKFMVYLQKENIIDESGMPKERFSAEFPKEGPSILRIQQVVRGDSAAYFCASSRRPVQGAPLQETQYFGPGTRLLVL.

The V and J genes are TRBV28 and TRBJ2-5; D possibly matches TRBD1 or TRBD2 (6 bases each). Looked up from germline, CDR1 is MDHEN and CDR2 is SYDVKM. Trimming took off 4 bases at V and 4 bases at J, with 19 bases between the two ends. This CDR3 has 16 residues. The DNA for the CDR3 is TGTGCCAGCAGTTCCAGGGTTGGAGGGGGTGGAGAGACCCAGTACTTC. It encodes CASSSRVGGGGETQYF.

The chain has TRBV5-4 and TRBJ2-1; unclear D gene. V lost 4 bases and J 3 bases, leaving 5 bases between the germline ends. The germline CDR1 and CDR2 sequences are SGHNT and YYREEE (reference sequence). The CDR3 contains 12 residues. CDR3 region: CASSHSYNEQFF. DNA of the CDR3: TGTGCCAGCAGCCATAGCTACAATGAGCAGTTCTTC.

The chain carries TRBV4-2 and TRBJ2-4, with TRBD2 matching over 12 bases. Germline CDR1 LGHNA, CDR2 YNFKEQ. This CDR3 spans 14 amino acids. Germline trimming cut 6 bases from V and 9 bases from J; bases unmatched to any gene: 6. This CDR3 is CASSRLAGEGIQYF. The CDR3 DNA follows: TGTGCCAGCAGTCGACTAGCGGGGGAAGGCATTCAGTACTTC.

The chain carries TRBV7-9 and TRBJ2-1; 8 bases are a match to TRBD2. The J segment lost 0 bases and the V segment lost 5 bases, leaving 3 bases of the junction unmatched. Germline-derived CDR1 and CDR2 are SEHNR and FQNEAQ (reference sequence). The CDR3 spans 15 residues. Written as DNA, the CDR3 is TGTGCCAGCAGCCTCAGCGGGAGCTCCTACAATGAGCAGTTCTTC. It translates to CASSLSGSSYNEQFF.

The rearrangement joins TRBV19 to TRBJ2-5; 10 bases fit TRBD2. V shed 9 bases and J 6 bases; nucleotides not matched to a gene: 7. Germline V gene data show CDR1 as LNHDA and CDR2 as SQIVND (reference sequence). The CDR3 totals 13 residues. CDR3 nucleotide sequence: TGTGCCAGCGCAGATAGCGGGGGGAAGACCCAGTACTTC. Translation gives CASADSGGKTQYF. The full variable domain, rest sourced from reference TRBV19 and TRBJ2-5, is DGGITQSPKYLFRKEGQNVTLSCEQNLNHDAMYWYRQDPGQGLRLIYYSQIVNDFQKGDIAEGYSVSREKKESFPLTVTSAQKNPTAFYLCASADSGGKTQYFGPGTRLLVL.

V is TRBV2 and J is TRBJ1-1; unclear D gene. With 6 bases removed from V and 0 bases from J, the gap between germline ends came to 8 bases. Germline V gene sequence: CDR1 SNHLY, CDR2 FYNNEI. The CDR3 has 13 amino acids. This chain's CDR3 is CASRSDMNTEAFF. The CDR3, as DNA: TGTGCCAGCAGGTCAGACATGAACACTGAAGCTTTCTTT.

The chain employs TRBV10-3 and TRBJ2-7; D is unclear. V lost 0 bases to trimming and J lost 4 bases, with 7 bases between them. The CDR3 is made up of 13 amino acids. Germline V gives CDR1 ENHRY, CDR2 SYGVKD. CDR3 sequence (DNA): TGTGCCATCAGTGAGTCAATTAGATACGAGCAGTACGTC. This sequence encodes CAISESIRYEQYV.

This chain links TRBV11-3 with TRBJ2-4; D may be TRBD1 (6 bases). V was pared by 0 bases and J by 11 bases, with 11 bases between. Germline V gene data show CDR1 as SGHNT and CDR2 as YENEEA. This CDR3 is built from 13 residues. CDR3 protein: CASSLDRGQFQYF. CDR3 sequence (DNA): TGTGCCAGCAGCTTAGATCGAGGACAGTTTCAGTACTTC.

This chain uses TRBV4-1 with TRBJ2-2; 7 nucleotides agree with TRBD2. The CDR3 is 18 amino acids. Germline trimming cut 1 base from V and 4 bases from J; bases unmatched to any gene: 12. Germline V gives CDR1 MGHRA, CDR2 YSYEKL. The CDR3, as DNA: TGCGCCAGCAGCCAAGGTCCACCGGGACTAAGGGGCACCGGGGAGCTGTTTTTT. Encoded protein: CASSQGPPGLRGTGELFF.

The chain is built from TRBV7-3 and TRBJ2-3, with 13 bases fitting TRBD2. The trim removed 2 bases at V and 2 bases at J, leaving 7 bases unmatched. The CDR3 loop spans 18 amino acids. Germline lookup yields CDR1 SGHTA and CDR2 FQGTGA. CDR3 in amino acids: CASSLEGTSGILTDTQYF. The CDR3 nucleotides read TGTGCCAGCAGCTTAGAAGGGACTAGCGGGATCCTCACAGATACGCAGTATTTT. Together with reference TRBV7-3 and TRBJ2-3, the CDR3 gives the full variable domain: GAGVSQTPSNKVTEKGKYVELRCDPISGHTALYWYRQSLGQGPEFLIYFQGTGAADDSGLPNDRFFAVRPEGSVSTLKIQRTERGDSAVYLCASSLEGTSGILTDTQYFGPGTRLTVL.

This clone was picked up one time. The chain is built from TRBV30 and TRBJ2-7; 8 bases line up with TRBD1. The CDR3 extends over 14 amino acids. V trimming: 0 bases; J trimming: 1 base; junction bases outside the gene matches: 2. Germline V gene sequence: CDR1 GTSNPN, CDR2 SVGIG (reference sequence). CDR3 protein: CAWSVRTGSYEQYF. The CDR3 nucleotides are TGTGCCTGGAGTGTCCGGACAGGGTCCTACGAGCAGTACTTC.

V is TRBV11-2 and J is TRBJ1-2; D may be TRBD1 (5 bases). V lost 5 bases, J lost 7 bases, and 11 bases lay in between. Germline V gene data show CDR1 as SGHAT and CDR2 as FQNNGV. CDR3 length: 12 amino acids. The chain's CDR3 is CASSVGPRGYTF. DNA of the CDR3: TGTGCCAGCAGCGTGGGACCCCGTGGCTACACCTTC.

The chain employs TRBV11-2 and TRBJ2-3, with TRBD2 matching 14 bases. Trimming removed 4 bases from V and 5 bases from J; junction bases left unmatched: 5. The germline V gene encodes CDR1 SGHAT and CDR2 FQNNGV. This CDR3 is built from 16 residues. CDR3 DNA: TGTGCCAGCAGCTGGGAGGGACTAGCGGGAGTAGATACGCAGTATTTT. Protein: CASSWEGLAGVDTQYF.

The chain recombines TRBV18 with TRBJ2-4, with 9 bases matching TRBD1. Germline CDR1 and CDR2: KGHSH and LQKENI. The CDR3 is made up of 14 amino acids. V was clipped by 6 bases and J by 6 bases; unmatched bases: 6. The CDR3 nucleotides read TGTGCCAGCTCGCTGTCGGGACAGGGAAACATTCAGTACTTC. Its protein product is CASSLSGQGNIQYF.

This clone was detected once. The chain joins TRBV28 to TRBJ2-5; 7 bases line up with TRBD1. The tail of the sequence fits TRBJ2-7 better, so the J call may be wrong. Germline loops: CDR1 MDHEN, CDR2 SYDVKM. The CDR3 length is 14 residues. CDR3 DNA sequence: TGTGCCAGCACCAGAGACAGGGCACCATACGAGCAGTACTTC. It codes for CASTRDRAPYEQYF.

The CDR3 DNA reads as TGTGCCAGCAGCGCAGCAGGGGCTGACTATGGCTACACCTTC. Its protein is CASSAAGADYGYTF. The V call is TRBV9, the J call TRBJ1-2; weak D call: TRBD1 (6 bases). V was cut by 3 bases and J by 3 bases, with 12 bases left in between. The CDR3 runs 14 residues. Germline-derived CDR1 and CDR2 are SGDLS and YYNGEE.